The 25 T cell receptor beta chains listed next were all sequenced from one sample in a study of cytomegalovirus exposure and HLA in healthy donors. In the PCR, 60 Vbeta and 13 Jbeta primers were used. This table comes from immunoSEQ multiplex PCR, and its TCRdb copy is limited to in-frame clones, with some not included. The sample contains about 90,000 clones, over 60% of which appear only once. Sequences were obtained from PBMCs. The receptor source for this set is a woman aged 40 to 49 in good health and CMV-seropositive.

V and J are TRBV30 and TRBJ1-2, with no clear D. V was pared by 5 bases and J by 0 bases, with 10 bases between. The CDR3 is made up of 13 amino acids. Germline loops: CDR1 GTSNPN, CDR2 SVGIG (reference sequence). CDR3 coding DNA: TGTGCCTGGTATCCGAGAGCTAACTATGGCTACACCTTC. This gives the protein CAWYPRANYGYTF. The variable domain in full, completed from reference TRBV30 and TRBJ1-2, reads SQTIHQWPATLVQPVGSPLSLECTVEGTSNPNLYWYRQAAGRGLQLLFYSVGIGQISSEVPQNLSASRPQDRQFILSSKKLLLSDSGFYLCAWYPRANYGYTFGSGTRLTVV.

The V call is TRBV6-5, the J call TRBJ1-5; D is uncertain. This CDR3 spans 14 amino acids. CDR1 and CDR2 from the germline V gene are MNHEY and SVGAGI. The ends were cut back, 6 bases at V and 3 bases at J, with 12 bases in the middle. In nucleotides, the CDR3 is TGTGCCAGCAGAAAAGACACTTTCAATCAGCCCCAGCATTTT. Amino acid sequence: CASRKDTFNQPQHF.

The chain has TRBV5-1 and TRBJ2-5, with a tentative D call TRBD1 (5 bases). This CDR3 comprises 12 residues. CDR1 is SGHRS, CDR2 YFSETQ, per germline. V gave up 5 bases and J gave up 2 bases, with 7 bases separating them. CDR3 residues: CASSRQQETQYF. CDR3 DNA: TGCGCCAGCAGTCGACAGCAAGAGACCCAGTACTTC.

This clone was counted a few times. The chain employs TRBV9 and TRBJ1-1; 7 bases map to TRBD1. CDR3 length equals 15 residues. Unmatched junction bases numbered 11, after V lost 4 bases and J lost 5 bases. Germline values: CDR1 SGDLS, CDR2 YYNGEE. The CDR3 bases are TGTGCCAGCAGCCCAATTCGACAGGGTGGAACTGAAGCTTTCTTT. As protein: CASSPIRQGGTEAFF. The variable domain in full, completed from reference TRBV9 and TRBJ1-1, reads DSGVTQTPKHLITATGQRVTLRCSPRSGDLSVYWYQQSLDQGLQFLIQYYNGEERAKGNILERFSAQQFPDLHSELNLSSLELGDSALYFCASSPIRQGGTEAFFGQGTRLTVV.

The rearrangement links TRBV11-2 to TRBJ2-1, with 12 bases identical to TRBD2. Germline assignment: CDR1 SGHAT and CDR2 FQNNGV. This CDR3 comprises 16 residues. V lost 4 bases and J lost 6; bases outside the gene matches: 7. The CDR3 sequence: CASSSRLAGVGNEQFF. For the CDR3, the DNA is TGTGCCAGCAGCTCGCGACTAGCGGGAGTGGGCAATGAGCAGTTCTTC.

This chain links TRBV5-4 with TRBJ1-5, with D possibly being TRBD1 (6 bases). V lost 2 bases, J lost 6 bases, and 12 bases lay in between. Germline-derived CDR1 and CDR2 are SGHNT and YYREEE (reference sequence). The CDR3 has 14 residues. This CDR3 reads CASSLGGVTQPQHF. CDR3 coding DNA: TGTGCCAGCAGCTTAGGGGGAGTCACTCAGCCCCAGCATTTT.

The chain couples TRBV18 to TRBJ2-2, with 7 bases lining up with TRBD1. The CDR3 extends over 16 amino acids. The V segment lost 0 bases and the J segment 6 bases; nucleotides outside the gene matches: 7. Germline assignment: CDR1 KGHSH and CDR2 LQKENI. CDR3 DNA sequence: TGTGCCAGCTCACCACCCGACAGGGTAAATGCCGGGGAGCTGTTTTTT. Its protein product is CASSPPDRVNAGELFF.

V usage is TRBV27 and J usage is TRBJ1-5; a weak D match, TRBD1 (5 bases). Between the trimmed V and J ends, which lost 1 base and 6 bases, there was a span of 13 bases. Germline CDR1 is MNHEY and CDR2 is SMNVEV (reference sequence). The CDR3 is 15 residues long. CDR3 DNA: TGTGCCAGCAGTTTATTAAGGCCAGGGCCTCAGCCCCAGCATTTT. Amino acid sequence: CASSLLRPGPQPQHF.

Written as DNA, the CDR3 is TGTGCCACGAGGGGGGACAGTGATGAGACCCAGTACTTC. Translation gives CATRGDSDETQYF. The V call is TRBV19, the J call TRBJ2-5, with D perhaps matching TRBD1 (7 bases). The CDR3 runs to 13 residues. Germline V gene sequence: CDR1 LNHDA, CDR2 SQIVND (reference sequence). V gave up 10 bases and J gave up 5 bases, with 17 bases separating them.

This sequence joins TRBV6-5 and TRBJ1-2, with unresolved D. Germline loops: CDR1 MNHEY, CDR2 SVGAGI. The CDR3 totals 16 residues. V dropped 0 bases and J dropped 1 base, with 12 bases sitting between them. The CDR3 region has the DNA TGTGCCAGCAGTTACTCCGGTAGAGCCCTTAACTATGGCTACACCTTC. Translation gives CASSYSGRALNYGYTF.

This clone was observed once. The chain joins TRBV5-4 to TRBJ2-7; tentative D call: TRBD1 (5 bases). Looked up from germline, CDR1 is SGHNT and CDR2 is YYREEE (reference sequence). The CDR3 runs to 15 residues. V lost 0 bases to trimming and J lost 1 base, with 11 bases between them. CDR3: CASSLEMGRSYEQYF. As DNA, the CDR3 is TGTGCCAGCAGCTTGGAAATGGGGCGGTCCTACGAGCAGTACTTC.

In the case of this clone: Sequence at one end of the junction differs from germline and may be a read error. This chain links TRBV7-9 with TRBJ2-7, with 7 bases aligning to TRBD1. The CDR3 length is 13 residues. CDR1 and CDR2 (germline): SEHNR, FQNEAQ (reference sequence). DNA for the CDR3: TGTTCCAGCCGCGACAGGGACCCCTACGAGCAGTACTTC. It translates to CSSRDRDPYEQYF.

The chain couples TRBV19 to TRBJ2-7; a weak D match, TRBD1 (5 bases). Germline-derived CDR1 and CDR2 are LNHDA and SQIVND (reference sequence). The V and J ends lost 6 bases and 2 bases respectively, with 11 bases between them. There are 13 residues in the CDR3. The CDR3 spells CASSNTGTYEQYF. The DNA of the CDR3 is TGTGCCAGTAGCAACACAGGTACCTACGAGCAGTACTTC. Together with reference TRBV19 and TRBJ2-7, the CDR3 gives the full variable domain: DGGITQSPKYLFRKEGQNVTLSCEQNLNHDAMYWYRQDPGQGLRLIYYSQIVNDFQKGDIAEGYSVSREKKESFPLTVTSAQKNPTAFYLCASSNTGTYEQYFGPGTRLTVT.

The chain is built from TRBV27 and TRBJ2-2, with 8 bases aligning to TRBD2. CDR3 length equals 14 residues. CDR1 is MNHEY and CDR2 is SMNVEV in the germline V gene (reference sequence). V trimming: 4 bases; J trimming: 2 bases; junction bases outside the gene matches: 0. CDR3 DNA: TGTGCCAGCAGTTGGACTAGCAACACCGGGGAGCTGTTTTTT. This sequence encodes CASSWTSNTGELFF.

CDR3 sequence reads: CASSFTSGTYEQYF. The CDR3 nucleotides read TGTGCCAGCAGCTTTACTAGCGGCACATACGAGCAGTACTTC. This chain uses TRBV7-2 with TRBJ2-7, with 8 bases identical to TRBD2. CDR1 is SGHTA and CDR2 is FQGNSA in the germline V gene. The CDR3 is made up of 14 amino acids. Trimming removed 3 bases from V and 4 bases from J; junction bases left unmatched: 5.

CDR3 bases: TGTGCCAGCAGCCTCGCTAATTTGGGGCACAATGAGCAGTTCTTC. This encodes CASSLANLGHNEQFF. This rearrangement joins TRBV7-2 to TRBJ2-1; D is possibly TRBD1 (5 bases). CDR1 and CDR2 (germline): SGHTA, FQGNSA. With 5 bases removed from V and 5 bases from J, the gap between germline ends came to 16 bases. The length of the CDR3 is 15 residues.

The CDR3 spells CASSPSGTEAEQYF. The CDR3 coding sequence is TGTGCCAGCTCACCATCGGGGACAGAGGCCGAGCAGTACTTC. The chain carries TRBV18 and TRBJ2-7; 7 positions agree with TRBD1. With 2 bases clipped from V and 6 bases from J, the junction kept 7 bases outside the gene matches. This CDR3 is built from 14 residues. Germline lookup yields CDR1 KGHSH and CDR2 LQKENI.

A few counts support this clone. The chain couples TRBV7-6 to TRBJ2-1, with D tentatively TRBD2 (5 bases). Between the trimmed V and J ends, which lost 1 base and 0 bases, there was a span of 13 bases. The CDR3 runs to 17 residues. CDR1 and CDR2 (germline): SGHVS, FNYEAQ. The DNA for the CDR3 is TGTGCCAGCAGCTTAGTGGCTAGCAGATACTCCTACAATGAGCAGTTCTTC. Its protein is CASSLVASRYSYNEQFF. The variable domain in full, completed from reference TRBV7-6 and TRBJ2-1, reads GAGVSQSPRYKVTKRGQDVALRCDPISGHVSLYWYRQALGQGPEFLTYFNYEAQQDKSGLPNDRFSAERPEGSISTLTIQRTEQRDSAMYRCASSLVASRYSYNEQFFGPGTRLTVL.

The chain employs TRBV2 and TRBJ2-6; D remains ambiguous. CDR1 and CDR2 (germline): SNHLY, FYNNEI. V was trimmed by 4 bases and J by 0 bases, leaving 7 bases between them. This CDR3 has 15 amino acids. The CDR3 reads CASSVRSSGANVLTF. The CDR3 nucleotides read TGTGCCAGCAGTGTGCGGAGCTCTGGGGCCAACGTCCTGACTTTC.

The chain recombines TRBV9 with TRBJ2-1; D is unresolved. This CDR3 comprises 15 residues. Trimming shortened V by 0 bases and J by 0 bases, and 7 bases separated the two germline ends. Germline CDR1 and CDR2: SGDLS and YYNGEE. The CDR3 DNA reads as TGTGCCAGCAGCGTAGGGGCAGCCTCCTACAATGAGCAGTTCTTC. Protein product: CASSVGAASYNEQFF.

V is TRBV5-1 and J is TRBJ1-2; D gene unclear. The CDR3 has 14 amino acids. The V and J ends lost 0 bases and 2 bases respectively, with 8 bases between them. The germline V gene has CDR1 SGHRS and CDR2 YFSETQ. CDR3 sequence (DNA): TGCGCCAGCAGCTTGGACAGTTTCAACTATGGCTACACCTTC. It is translated as CASSLDSFNYGYTF.

About this clone itself: The junction shows a germline mismatch at one end, possibly a read error. This chain joins TRBV5-4 and TRBJ2-1, with 8 bases matching TRBD1. There are 15 residues in the CDR3. Germline values: CDR1 SGHNT, CDR2 YYREEE (reference sequence). The CDR3 sequence is CASSLDRAEGNEQFF. The CDR3 coding sequence is TGTGCCAGCAGTTTGGACAGGGCTGAGGGCAATGAGCAGTTCTTC.

J is TRBJ2-1 and V is TRBV19, with 7 bases aligning to TRBD1. CDR1 LNHDA and CDR2 SQIVND come from the germline V gene (reference sequence). The CDR3 contains 15 residues. The trim removed 6 bases at V and 0 bases at J, leaving 5 bases unmatched. As DNA, the CDR3 is TGTGCCAGTAGCCCCGGGACAGACTCCTACAATGAGCAGTTCTTC. Translating gives CASSPGTDSYNEQFF.

The genes are TRBV6-1 and TRBJ2-5; TRBD1 might be the D (5 bases). Germline-derived CDR1 and CDR2 are MNHNS and SASEGT. V was clipped by 5 bases and J by 4 bases, with 14 bases between them. This CDR3 spans 14 amino acids. CDR3 sequence (DNA): TGTGCCAGCAGTCGAGGACATTCAGGAGAGACCCAGTACTTC. Amino acids: CASSRGHSGETQYF.

Here the CDR3 DNA reads TGTGCCATCAGTGAGGCAAAGAGAACCGGGGAGCTGTTTTTT. Translated: CAISEAKRTGELFF. This sequence joins TRBV10-3 and TRBJ2-2; D unresolved. V was clipped by 2 bases and J by 5 bases, with 9 bases between them. The germline V gene has CDR1 ENHRY and CDR2 SYGVKD. The CDR3 consists of 14 residues.